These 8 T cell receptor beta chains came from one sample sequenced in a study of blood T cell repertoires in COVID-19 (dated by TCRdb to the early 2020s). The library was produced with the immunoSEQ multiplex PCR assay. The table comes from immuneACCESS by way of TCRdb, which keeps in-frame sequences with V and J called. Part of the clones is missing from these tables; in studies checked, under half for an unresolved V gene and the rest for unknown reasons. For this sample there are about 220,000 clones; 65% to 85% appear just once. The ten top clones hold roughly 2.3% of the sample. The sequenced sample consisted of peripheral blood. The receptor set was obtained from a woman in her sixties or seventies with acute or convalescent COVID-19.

CDR3 region: CASSSPGQANGYTF. The CDR3 nucleotides are TGCGCCAGCAGCTCGCCGGGACAGGCTAATGGCTACACCTTC. The chain joins TRBV5-1 to TRBJ1-2; TRBD1 aligns across 8 bases. Trimming cost V 3 bases and J 6 bases; bases outside gene matches: 7. Germline values: CDR1 SGHRS, CDR2 YFSETQ. This CDR3 is built from 14 residues.

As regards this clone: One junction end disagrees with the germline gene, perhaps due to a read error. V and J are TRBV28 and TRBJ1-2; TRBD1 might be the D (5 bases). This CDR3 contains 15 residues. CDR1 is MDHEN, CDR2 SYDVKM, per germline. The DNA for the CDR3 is TGTGCCAGCAGTCGGGGGGTCCGGGGTGGCTATGGCCACACCTTC. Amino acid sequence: CASSRGVRGGYGHTF.

For the CDR3, the DNA is TGTGCCAGCAGCTCGTCGTTTTTAGTGGGGGACAGAAATGAAAAACTGTTTTTT. Protein sequence: CASSSSFLVGDRNEKLFF. This chain joins TRBV7-8 and TRBJ1-4; 7 nucleotides match TRBD1. V trimming: 4 bases; J trimming: 5 bases; junction bases outside the gene matches: 16. This CDR3 is built from 18 residues. The germline V gene encodes CDR1 SGHVS and CDR2 FQNEAQ.

CDR3 loop: CAIGGVAQHF. The CDR3 nucleotides read TGTGCCATAGGGGGCGTGGCCCAGCATTTT. The chain is built from TRBV7-5 and TRBJ1-5; the table's TRBD1 call for D was not verified on the DNA. TRBV7-5 is labeled a pseudogene. The CDR3 length is 10 residues.

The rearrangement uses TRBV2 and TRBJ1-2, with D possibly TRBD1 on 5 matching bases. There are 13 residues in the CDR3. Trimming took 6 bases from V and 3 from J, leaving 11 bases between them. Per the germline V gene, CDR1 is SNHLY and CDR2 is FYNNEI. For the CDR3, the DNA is TGTGCCAGCAGGATCGAACAGGACTATGGCTACACCTTC. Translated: CASRIEQDYGYTF.

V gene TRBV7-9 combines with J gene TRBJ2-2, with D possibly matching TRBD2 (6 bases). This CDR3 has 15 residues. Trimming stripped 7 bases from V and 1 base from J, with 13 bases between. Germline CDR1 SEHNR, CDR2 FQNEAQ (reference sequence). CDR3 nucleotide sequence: TGTGCCAGCACCATCCCCGGGGGGAACACCGGGGAGCTGTTTTTT. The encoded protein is CASTIPGGNTGELFF.

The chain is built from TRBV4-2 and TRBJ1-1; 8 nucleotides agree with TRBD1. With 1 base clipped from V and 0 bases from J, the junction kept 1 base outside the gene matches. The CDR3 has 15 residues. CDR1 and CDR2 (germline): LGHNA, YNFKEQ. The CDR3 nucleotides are TGTGCCAGCAGCCAAGGGGACAGGCTGAACACTGAAGCTTTCTTT. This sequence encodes CASSQGDRLNTEAFF.

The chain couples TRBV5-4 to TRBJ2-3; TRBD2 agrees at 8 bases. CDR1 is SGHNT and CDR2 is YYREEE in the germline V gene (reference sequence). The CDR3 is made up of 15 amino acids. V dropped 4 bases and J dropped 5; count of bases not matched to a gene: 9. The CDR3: CASSKAGVLVDTQYF. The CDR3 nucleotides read TGTGCCAGCAGCAAAGCGGGGGTGCTAGTAGATACGCAGTATTTT.